This TCR beta chain was captured by sequencing in a study of T-cell reconstitution after alpha-beta-depleted transplantation in children. Per germline, CDR1 SGHTA and CDR2 FQGNSA. Trimming left V 0 bases short and J 9 bases short, with 15 bases between. The CDR3 runs to 14 residues. In this sample, this clonotype turned up a few times. A library of TCRbeta sequences, prepared with unique molecular identifiers, was generated. TCRdb re-derived calls from the PCR reads in MiXCR, one entry per CDR3 protein. The table lists roughly 790,000 distinct CDR3 sequences, about 15% of them singletons. The chain employs TRBV7-2 and TRBJ2-7, with a tentative D call TRBD2 (5 bases). The source was PBMCs, mostly from graft donor cells, collected 360 days after TCRalphabeta/CD19-depleted stem cell transplant. The sequence was obtained from a male patient between 5 and 17 years old who had a stem cell transplant for acute lymphoblastic leukemia, so the T cells may come from the graft donor. DNA for the CDR3: TGTGCCAGCAGCTTAGCGCTAAGGGCCGGAGGGCAGTACTTC. The encoded protein is CASSLALRAGGQYF.